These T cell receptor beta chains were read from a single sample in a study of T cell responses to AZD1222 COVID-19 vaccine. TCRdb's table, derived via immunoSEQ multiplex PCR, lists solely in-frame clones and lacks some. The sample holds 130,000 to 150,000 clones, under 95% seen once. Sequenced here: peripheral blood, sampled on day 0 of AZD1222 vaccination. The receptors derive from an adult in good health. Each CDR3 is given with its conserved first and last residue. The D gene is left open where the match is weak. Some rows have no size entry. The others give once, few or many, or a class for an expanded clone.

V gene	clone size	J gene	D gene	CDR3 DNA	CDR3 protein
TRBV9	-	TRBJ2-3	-	TGTGCCAGCAGCGTAGGTTTTAGTACTAGCACAGATACGCAGTATTTT	CASSVGFSTSTDTQYF
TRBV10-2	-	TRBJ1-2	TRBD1	TGCGCCAGCAGCCCCCAGGGGGCTCATTACCTCAACTTC	CASSPQGAHYLNF
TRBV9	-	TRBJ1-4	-	TGTGCCAGCAGCGCGAGTCCCGCGGGCCATGAAAAACTGTTTTTT	CASSASPAGHEKLFF
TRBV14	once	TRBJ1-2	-	TGTGCCAGCAGCCAGGGCCTCGGGTCCTATGGCTACACCTTC	CASSQGLGSYGYTF
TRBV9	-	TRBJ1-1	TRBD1	TGTGCCAGCAGCCCAGGACAGGGGGCGGATTACACTGAAGCTTTCTTT	CASSPGQGADYTEAFF
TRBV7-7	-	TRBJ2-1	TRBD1	TGTGCTAGCAGCCCGGGACAGGGTGATTTCGATGAGCAGTTCTTC	CASSPGQGDFDEQFF
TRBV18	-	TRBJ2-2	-	TGTGCCAGCTCGCTTCGGGACTCCGGGGCCGGGGAGCTGTTTTTT	CASSLRDSGAGELFF
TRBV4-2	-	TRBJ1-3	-	TGTGCCAGCAGCCCAGAAAGGGTCTCTGGAAACACCATATATTTT	CASSPERVSGNTIYF
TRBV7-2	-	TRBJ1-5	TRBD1	TGTGCCAGCAGCTTAGTCGGGACAGGGGGAGTTTGGCCCCAGCATTTT	CASSLVGTGGVWPQHF
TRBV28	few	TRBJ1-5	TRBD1	TGTGCCAGCAGAAAACCGGGACAGGGGATCAATCAGCCCCAGCATTTT	CASRKPGQGINQPQHF
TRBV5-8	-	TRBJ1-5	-	TGTGCCAGCAGCTTGAGGGCAGGGTATAGCAATCAGCCCCAGCATTTT	CASSLRAGYSNQPQHF
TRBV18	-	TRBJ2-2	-	TGTGCCAGCTCGTCGTTGGGACAGAACACCGGGGAGCTGTTTTTT	CASSSLGQNTGELFF
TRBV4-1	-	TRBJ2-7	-	TGCGCCAGCAGCCATGCATCGGCAGGGGTCAACGAGCAGTACTTC	CASSHASAGVNEQYF
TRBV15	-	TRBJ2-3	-	TGTGCCACCAGCGATTTTAGTACGCAGTATTTT	CATSDFSTQYF
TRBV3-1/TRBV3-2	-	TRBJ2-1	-	TGTGCCAGCAGCCAGCCCCCGGGGTCTCCCTTGGGGGAGCAGTTCTTC	CASSQPPGSPLGEQFF